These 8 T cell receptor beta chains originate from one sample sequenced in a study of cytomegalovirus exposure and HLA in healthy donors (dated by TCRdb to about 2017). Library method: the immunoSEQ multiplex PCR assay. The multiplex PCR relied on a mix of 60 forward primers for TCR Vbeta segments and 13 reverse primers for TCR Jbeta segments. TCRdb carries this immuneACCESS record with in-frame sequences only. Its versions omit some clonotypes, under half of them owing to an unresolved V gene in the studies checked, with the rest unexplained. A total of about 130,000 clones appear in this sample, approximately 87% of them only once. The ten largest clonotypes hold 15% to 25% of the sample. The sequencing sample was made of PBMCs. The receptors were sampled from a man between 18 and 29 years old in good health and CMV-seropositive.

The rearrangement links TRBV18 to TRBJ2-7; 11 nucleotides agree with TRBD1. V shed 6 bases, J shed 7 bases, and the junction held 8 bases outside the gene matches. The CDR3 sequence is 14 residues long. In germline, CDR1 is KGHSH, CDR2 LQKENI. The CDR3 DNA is TGTGCCAGCTCTCCCGGACAGGGGGCGAATGAGCAGTACTTC. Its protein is CASSPGQGANEQYF.

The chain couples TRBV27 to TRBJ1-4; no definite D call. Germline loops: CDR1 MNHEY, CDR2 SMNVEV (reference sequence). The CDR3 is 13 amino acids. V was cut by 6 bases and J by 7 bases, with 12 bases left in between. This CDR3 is CASSRAEGEKLFF. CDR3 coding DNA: TGTGCCAGCAGCCGGGCCGAGGGTGAAAAACTGTTTTTT.

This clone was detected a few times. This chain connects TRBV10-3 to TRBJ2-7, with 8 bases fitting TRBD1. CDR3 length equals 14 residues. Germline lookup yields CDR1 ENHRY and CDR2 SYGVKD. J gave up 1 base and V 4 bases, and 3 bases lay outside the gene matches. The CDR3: CAISGGQGSYEQYF. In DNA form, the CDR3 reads TGTGCCATCAGTGGAGGACAGGGTTCCTACGAGCAGTACTTC.

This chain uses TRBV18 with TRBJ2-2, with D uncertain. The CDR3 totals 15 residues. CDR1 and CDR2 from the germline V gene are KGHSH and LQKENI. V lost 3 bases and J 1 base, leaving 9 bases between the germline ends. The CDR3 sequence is CASSPLAGNTGELFF. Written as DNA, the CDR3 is TGTGCCAGCTCACCCCTCGCAGGGAACACCGGGGAGCTGTTTTTT.

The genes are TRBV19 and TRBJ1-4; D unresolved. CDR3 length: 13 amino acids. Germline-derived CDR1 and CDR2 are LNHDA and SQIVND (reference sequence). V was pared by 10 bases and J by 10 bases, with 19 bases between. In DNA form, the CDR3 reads TGTGCCACCGACGTCCCCGGGGTACGAAAACTGTTTTTT. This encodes CATDVPGVRKLFF.

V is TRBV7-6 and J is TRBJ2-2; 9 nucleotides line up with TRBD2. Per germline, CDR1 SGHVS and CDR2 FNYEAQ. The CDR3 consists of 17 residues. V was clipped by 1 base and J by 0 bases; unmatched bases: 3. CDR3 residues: CASSLVAGDANTGELFF. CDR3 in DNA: TGTGCCAGCAGCTTAGTAGCGGGGGACGCGAACACCGGGGAGCTGTTTTTT.

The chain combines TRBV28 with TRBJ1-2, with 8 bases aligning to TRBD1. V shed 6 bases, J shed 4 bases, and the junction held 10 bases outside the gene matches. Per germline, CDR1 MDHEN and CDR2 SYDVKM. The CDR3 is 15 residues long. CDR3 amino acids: CASRRIGTGTYGYTF. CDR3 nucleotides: TGTGCCAGCAGGCGAATCGGGACAGGCACCTATGGCTACACCTTC.

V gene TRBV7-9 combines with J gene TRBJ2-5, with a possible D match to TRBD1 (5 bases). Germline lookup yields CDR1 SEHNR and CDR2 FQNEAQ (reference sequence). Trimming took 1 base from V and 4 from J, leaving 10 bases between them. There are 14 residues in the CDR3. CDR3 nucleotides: TGTGCCAGCAGCTTAGTGCAGGGTGGAGAGACCCAGTACTTC. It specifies CASSLVQGGETQYF.